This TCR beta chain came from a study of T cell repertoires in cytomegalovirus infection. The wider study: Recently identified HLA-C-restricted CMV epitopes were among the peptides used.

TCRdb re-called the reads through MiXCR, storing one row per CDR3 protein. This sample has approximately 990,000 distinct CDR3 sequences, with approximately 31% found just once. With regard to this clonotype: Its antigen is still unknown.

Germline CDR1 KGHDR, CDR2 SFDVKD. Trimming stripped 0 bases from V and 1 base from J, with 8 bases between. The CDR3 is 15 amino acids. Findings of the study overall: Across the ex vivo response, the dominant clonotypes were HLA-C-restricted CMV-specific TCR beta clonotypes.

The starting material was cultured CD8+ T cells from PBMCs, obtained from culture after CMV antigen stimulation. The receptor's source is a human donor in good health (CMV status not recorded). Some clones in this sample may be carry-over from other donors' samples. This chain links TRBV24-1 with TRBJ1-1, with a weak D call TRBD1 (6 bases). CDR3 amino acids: CATSDLKGGNTEAFF. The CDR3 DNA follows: TGTGCCACCAGTGATTTGAAGGGGGGGAACACTGAAGCTTTCTTT.